The entry below describes one T cell receptor (beta chain). What it recognizes is unknown. Profiling relied on immunoSEQ multiplex PCR, and the TCRdb table lists in-frame clones only, not all of them. The top ten hold roughly 5% of the sample, which has about 120,000 clones, about nine tenths seen once. Losses at the gene ends were 0 bases for V and 5 bases for J; bases not matched to a gene: 9. The CDR3 loop spans 16 amino acids. Germline CDR1 reads SGHRS; CDR2 reads YFSETQ. The sample is drawn from a study of T cell responses to AZD1222 COVID-19 vaccine. Points from the study as a whole: Regions 160-218 and 743-854 dominated among vaccine-associated CD4 TCRs spanning spike. The breadth and depth of Spike-specific TCRs increased once two AZD1222 doses had been given. Reports indicate that nearly half of spike-specific TCRs are directed at unmutated variant regions.

Specimen: peripheral blood, collected on day 0 of AZD1222 vaccination. The rearrangement uses TRBV5-1 and TRBJ1-1; TRBD1 matches 8 bases. The TCR sequence derives from an adult in good health. Here the CDR3 DNA reads TGCGCCAGCAGCTTGGGTCCATCAGGGGGCGGAACTGAAGCTTTCTTT. Its translation is CASSLGPSGGGTEAFF.